A single sample gave rise to the 20 T cell receptor beta chains below, sequenced in a study of T cells in Graves' hyperthyroidism and ophthalmopathy. Template material for amplifying TCR beta CDR3 regions consisted of RNA transcripts. The TCR CDR3 first-round RT-PCR relied on the HTBI primer set. TCRdb called the multiplex PCR reads again in MiXCR, with one record for every CDR3 protein. The sample has more than 500,000 distinct CDR3 sequences, about 15% seen once. Sequencing used blood. These receptors were collected from a woman aged 40 to 55 with Graves' ophthalmopathy.

This clonotype was found many times. The rearrangement uses TRBV13 and TRBJ1-1; D is perhaps TRBD1 (5 bases). V lost 0 bases to trimming and J lost 11 bases, with 10 bases between them. The CDR3 is 12 amino acids. CDR1 PRHDT and CDR2 FYEKMQ come from the germline V gene (reference sequence). The CDR3 DNA reads as TGTGCCAGCAGCTTAGGGCAGGGCTGGGCTTTCTTT. It yields the protein CASSLGQGWAFF.

This clonotype was picked up many times. The V gene is TRBV12-3 or TRBV12-4, the J gene TRBJ1-1; 12 bases are shared with TRBD1. V shed 3 bases and J 3 bases; nucleotides not matched to a gene: 5. CDR3 length equals 16 residues. This chain's CDR3 is CASSFRDRGLDTEAFF. The CDR3 nucleotides are TGTGCCAGCAGTTTTCGGGACAGGGGGCTCGACACTGAAGCTTTCTTT.

The sample holds many counts of this clonotype. The chain couples TRBV28 to TRBJ2-2; 7 bases are shared with TRBD2. Germline trimming cut 2 bases from V and 2 bases from J; bases unmatched to any gene: 11. The CDR3 length is 18 residues. Germline CDR1 is MDHEN and CDR2 is SYDVKM. The CDR3 sequence is CASSLVPRDYRNTGELFF. CDR3 DNA sequence: TGTGCCAGCAGTTTAGTCCCCCGGGACTACCGAAACACCGGGGAGCTGTTTTTT.

This clonotype was observed at least ten times. J is TRBJ1-1 and V is TRBV28; 7 bases agree with TRBD1. V lost 3 bases to trimming and J lost 5 bases; unmatched junction nucleotides: 15. CDR3 length: 17 amino acids. In germline, CDR1 is MDHEN, CDR2 SYDVKM. The CDR3 spells CASSFGRQGIWATEAFF. CDR3 nucleotide sequence: TGTGCCAGCAGTTTCGGCAGACAGGGAATATGGGCTACTGAAGCTTTCTTT.

In its sample, this clonotype was seen many times. The rearrangement uses TRBV12-3 or TRBV12-4 and TRBJ2-3; D perhaps matches TRBD1 (5 bases). V lost 8 bases and J 3 bases, leaving 6 bases between the germline ends. The CDR3 runs to 11 residues. Here the CDR3 reads CASAGTDTQYF. The CDR3 region has the DNA TGTGCCAGCGCAGGGACAGATACGCAGTATTTT.

This clonotype was counted many times. The rearrangement links TRBV6-1 to TRBJ1-6; possibly TRBD1 for D (6 bases). Germline loops: CDR1 MNHNS, CDR2 SASEGT. This CDR3 is built from 15 residues. V lost 6 bases and J 8 bases, leaving 17 bases between the germline ends. DNA for the CDR3: TGTGCCAGCAGCCCCAGGGGAACCACTCATTCACCCCTCCACTTT. Protein sequence: CASSPRGTTHSPLHF.

This clonotype was counted many times. V is TRBV20-1 and J is TRBJ1-2, with a tentative D call TRBD1 (6 bases). The CDR3 extends over 10 amino acids. The germline gives CDR1 DFQATT, CDR2 SNEGSKA (reference sequence). The V gene lost 7 bases and the J gene lost 8 bases, with 11 bases spanning the gap. The CDR3 sequence: CSVGAAGYTF. The CDR3 nucleotides read TGCAGTGTGGGGGCGGCGGGCTACACCTTC.

The sample holds many counts of this clonotype. The J gene is TRBJ1-3, the V gene TRBV20-1; D unresolved. Germline assignment: CDR1 DFQATT and CDR2 SNEGSKA (reference sequence). CDR3 size: 11 residues. V was trimmed by 2 bases and J by 4 bases, leaving 3 bases between them. The CDR3 bases are TGCAGTGCTAGACAGGGAAACACCATATATTTT. It translates to CSARQGNTIYF.

J is TRBJ2-7 and V is TRBV6-1, with 9 bases identical to TRBD1. This CDR3 has 14 residues. V gave up 6 bases and J gave up 6 bases; unmatched junction bases: 9. CDR1 is MNHNS, CDR2 SASEGT, per germline. The CDR3 coding sequence is TGTGCCAGCAGGCCCGGGACAGGGTCTGGCGAGCAGTACTTC. It codes for CASRPGTGSGEQYF.

At least ten counts were recorded for this clonotype. In DNA form, the CDR3 reads TGTGCCAGCAGTTTCGCAGCAGCGTCGAATCAAGAGACCCAGTACTTC. This translates into CASSFAAASNQETQYF. The V call is TRBV12-3 or TRBV12-4, the J call TRBJ2-5; no definite D call. The ends were cut back, 3 bases at V and 2 bases at J, with 16 bases in the middle. This CDR3 has 16 residues.

The chain recombines TRBV10-3 with TRBJ2-6; D is possibly TRBD1 or TRBD2 (5 bases each). Looked up from germline, CDR1 is ENHRY and CDR2 is SYGVKD. With 0 bases removed from V and 3 bases from J, the gap between germline ends came to 12 bases. The CDR3 runs to 17 residues. This CDR3 is CAISESNGAGGANVLTF. DNA of the CDR3: TGTGCCATCAGTGAGTCGAACGGGGCTGGTGGGGCCAACGTCCTGACTTTC.

This clonotype was seen many times. The chain recombines TRBV6-2 or TRBV6-3 with TRBJ2-2; 12 bases agree with TRBD1. The V gene end was trimmed by 2 bases and the J gene end by 6 bases; junction bases not matched to a gene: 1. This CDR3 contains 15 residues. Germline V gene data show CDR1 as MNHEY and CDR2 as SVGEGT. In DNA, the CDR3 is TGTGCCAGCAGTTACGGGACAGGGGGCGCCGGGGAGCTGTTTTTT. Protein sequence: CASSYGTGGAGELFF.

The V gene is TRBV12-3 or TRBV12-4, the J gene TRBJ1-6, with D uncertain. This CDR3 is built from 15 residues. V lost 3 bases and J lost 10, with 16 bases in between. For the CDR3, the DNA is TGTGCCAGCAGTTTCGGAACAGCCTTGCGATCACCCCTCCACTTT. Its protein is CASSFGTALRSPLHF.

This clonotype was counted only a few times. V gene TRBV25-1 combines with J gene TRBJ1-3, with no clear D. V was clipped by 6 bases and J by 4 bases, with 1 base between them. Germline V CDR1 and CDR2: MGHDK, SYGVNS. The CDR3 covers 10 residues. CDR3 sequence (DNA): TGTGCCAGCAGAGGAAACACCATATATTTT. Translating it yields CASRGNTIYF.

This clonotype was seen ten or more times. This sequence joins TRBV6-1 and TRBJ2-5; D could derive from TRBD1 or TRBD2 (5 bases each). Germline lookup yields CDR1 MNHNS and CDR2 SASEGT. V was pared by 8 bases and J by 4 bases, with 20 bases between. This CDR3 comprises 15 residues. CDR3 nucleotide sequence: TGTGCCAGCTCTACCGGGACCCCAAAGGGAGAGACCCAGTACTTC. It is translated as CASSTGTPKGETQYF.

The chain employs TRBV6-1 and TRBJ1-5; 11 bases agree with TRBD1. Trimming at V came to 8 bases and at J to 6 bases, leaving 6 bases not matched to a gene. Germline V gene sequence: CDR1 MNHNS, CDR2 SASEGT. The length of the CDR3 is 14 residues. The CDR3 sequence is CASVGQGAAQPQHF. CDR3 in DNA: TGTGCCAGCGTAGGACAGGGGGCGGCTCAGCCCCAGCATTTT.

The sample holds a few counts of this clonotype. The chain joins TRBV11-2 to TRBJ1-1, with D perhaps matching TRBD1 (5 bases). Trimming stripped 7 bases from V and 3 bases from J, with 12 bases between. Germline V gives CDR1 SGHAT, CDR2 FQNNGV. CDR3 length: 13 residues. In DNA, the CDR3 is TGTGCCAGCAACCCAGGGACCCACACTGAAGCTTTCTTT. Its protein is CASNPGTHTEAFF.

Concerning this clonotype itself: This may be a read error: a much more frequent sequence differs by one nucleotide. The J gene is TRBJ2-7, the V gene TRBV6-1, with TRBD1 matching over 7 bases. Germline V gene sequence: CDR1 MNHNS, CDR2 SASEGT. Germline trimming cut 6 bases from V and 3 bases from J; bases unmatched to any gene: 11. The CDR3 runs to 15 residues. CDR3 sequence: CASRFRGRGFYEQYF. The DNA for the CDR3 is TGTGCCAGCAGGTTCCGGGGCAGGGGGTTCTACGAGCAGTACTTC.

By share, this clonotype ranks as medium-sized. The chain is built from TRBV7-2 and TRBJ1-2, with 7 bases that match TRBD1. Trimming removed 1 base from V and 7 bases from J; junction bases left unmatched: 3. The CDR3 loop spans 13 amino acids. CDR1 and CDR2 from the germline V gene are SGHTA and FQGNSA. The CDR3 bases are TGTGCCAGCAGCTTAGGGACAGGCTCTGGCTACACCTTC. Protein sequence: CASSLGTGSGYTF.

A few counts support this clonotype. This may be a read error: a much more frequent sequence differs by one nucleotide. The rearrangement uses TRBV12-3 or TRBV12-4 and TRBJ1-2; 9 bases map to TRBD1. The V segment lost 4 bases and the J segment 3 bases; nucleotides outside the gene matches: 3. The length of the CDR3 is 14 residues. The CDR3 DNA is TGTGCCAGCAGTTACGGGACAGGGTACTATGGCTACACCTTC. It encodes CASSYGTGYYGYTF.